Shown below are 12 T cell receptor beta chains from a single sample sequenced in a study of T cells in Graves' hyperthyroidism and ophthalmopathy (dated by TCRdb to 2018 to 2020). To prepare the library, multiplex PCR was applied. Sequencing instrument: Illumina HiSeq 2000. The TCR beta CDR3 regions were amplified from the RNA transcripts. The TCR CDR3 was subjected to a first round of RT-PCR using the HTBI primer set and the Qiagen OneStep RT-PCR kit. Starting from the raw public reads, TCRdb applied fastp trimming at Q25, assembled clones with MiXCR and retained in-frame beta chains. Each CDR3 protein gets just one entry, which takes the most common genes and DNA from the rows behind it. Here the sample has approximately 300,000 distinct CDR3 sequences; roughly 19% occur a single time. The biggest ten clones account for less than 45% of the sample. The material sequenced was blood. The receptors were gathered from a man aged 50-59 years with Graves' ophthalmopathy.

A note on this clonotype: Just one base apart from a much larger clone, this may be a read error. The rearrangement joins TRBV28 to TRBJ2-1; 11 bases are shared with TRBD2. This CDR3 is 14 amino acids long. CDR1 and CDR2 (germline): MDHEN, SYDVKM. The CDR3 region is CATLAGGGYNERFF. The CDR3 DNA reads as TGTGCCACCCTAGCGGGAGGAGGGTACAATGAGCGGTTCTTC.

The chain combines TRBV12-3 or TRBV12-4 with TRBJ2-5; the D is unclear. V lost 4 bases to trimming and J lost 0 bases, with 6 bases between them. There are 13 residues in the CDR3. For the CDR3, the DNA is TGTGCCAGCAGTTCGACAAACCAAGAGACCCAGTACTTC. It translates to CASSSTNQETQYF.

J is TRBJ2-2 and V is TRBV28; 7 bases are shared with TRBD1. CDR3 size: 15 residues. Germline V gives CDR1 MDHEN, CDR2 SYDVKM. V gave up 6 bases and J gave up 2 bases; unmatched junction bases: 6. The CDR3 DNA sequence: TGTGCCAGCAGACCGGGACAGAAAAACACCGGGGAGCTGTTTTTT. Amino acid sequence: CASRPGQKNTGELFF.

In its sample, this clonotype was seen many times. DNA of the CDR3: TGTGCCAGCAGTTTAAGACAGCCTAACTATGGCTACACCTTC. It translates to CASSLRQPNYGYTF. This sequence joins TRBV2 and TRBJ1-2, with TRBD1 as a possible D gene (5 bases). CDR3 length: 14 residues. Germline lookup yields CDR1 SNHLY and CDR2 FYNNEI. Trimming pared 5 bases from V and 0 bases from J, leaving 10 bases between.

This clonotype was counted between two and nine times. The J gene is TRBJ1-5, the V gene TRBV18; D might be TRBD1 (5 bases). The CDR3 sequence is 14 residues long. The V gene's germline CDR1 is KGHSH and CDR2 LQKENI. Trimming cost V 6 bases and J 2 bases, with 11 bases left between them. This chain's CDR3 is CASSREGGNQPQHF. DNA for the CDR3: TGTGCCAGCTCCAGGGAGGGTGGCAATCAGCCCCAGCATTTT.

This clonotype was recorded only once. The chain carries TRBV19 and TRBJ2-3, with no clear D. The CDR3 extends over 16 amino acids. V lost 5 bases and J lost 3, with 18 bases in between. Germline CDR1 reads LNHDA; CDR2 reads SQIVND (reference sequence). This CDR3 reads CASSPRALGITDTQYF. The CDR3 DNA reads TGTGCCAGTAGTCCACGGGCTTTGGGGATAACAGATACGCAGTATTTT.

This clonotype has a handful of counts. This chain links TRBV2 with TRBJ2-2, with 7 bases identical to TRBD1. Unmatched junction bases numbered 6, after V lost 7 bases and J lost 4 bases. The germline CDR1 and CDR2 sequences are SNHLY and FYNNEI. This CDR3 has 14 residues. The chain's CDR3 is CASMVGTATGELFF. The CDR3 nucleotides read TGTGCCAGCATGGTGGGGACAGCCACCGGGGAGCTGTTTTTT.

The genes are TRBV6-1 and TRBJ2-2; 10 bases agree with TRBD1. CDR1 is MNHNS and CDR2 is SASEGT in the germline V gene. The trim removed 5 bases at V and 7 bases at J, leaving 10 bases unmatched. This CDR3 spans 16 amino acids. The DNA of the CDR3 is TGTGCCAGCAGTAGTCGAGGGGACAGGGGTGGCGGGGAGCTGTTTTTT. Protein: CASSSRGDRGGGELFF.

This clonotype was recorded a few times. The chain recombines TRBV29-1 with TRBJ2-1; 8 bases match TRBD2. The CDR3 contains 12 residues. CDR1 and CDR2 (germline): SQVTM, ANQGSEA. Trimming removed 3 bases from V and 10 bases from J; junction bases left unmatched: 5. CDR3 nucleotides: TGCAGCGTTGATGTAGCGGGGCGGGAGCAGTTCTTC. Amino acids: CSVDVAGREQFF.

In this sample, this clonotype turned up many times. The genes are TRBV19 and TRBJ2-7, with TRBD1 matching over 11 bases. The CDR3 loop spans 15 amino acids. The germline gives CDR1 LNHDA, CDR2 SQIVND (reference sequence). V was pared by 5 bases and J by 3 bases, with 6 bases of the junction left unmatched. In DNA, the CDR3 is TGTGCCAGTAGTTCAACCGGGACAGGGGGCTACGAGCAGTACTTC. It is translated as CASSSTGTGGYEQYF.

This clonotype has a count of ten or more. The genes are TRBV28 and TRBJ1-2; no definite D call. With 5 bases removed from V and 8 bases from J, the gap between germline ends came to 21 bases. CDR1 is MDHEN, CDR2 SYDVKM, per germline. The CDR3 consists of 15 residues. The CDR3 spells CASSPVGAGARGYTF. In DNA, the CDR3 is TGTGCCAGCAGTCCCGTCGGCGCAGGTGCTCGGGGCTACACCTTC.

DNA for the CDR3: TGTGCCAGCAGCCATGGGGGTTCGACCAAAAACATTCAGTACTTC. It specifies CASSHGGSTKNIQYF. The chain joins TRBV3-1 to TRBJ2-4, with D perhaps being TRBD1 or TRBD2 (5 bases each). This CDR3 spans 15 amino acids. Trimming took off 3 bases at V and 2 bases at J, with 11 bases between the two ends. Germline V CDR1 and CDR2: LGHDT, YNNKEL (reference sequence).